A single sample is the source of the 6 T cell receptor beta chains below, sequenced in a study of cytomegalovirus exposure and HLA in healthy donors. The PCR contained 60 Vbeta and 13 Jbeta primers. Some clones are missing from TCRdb's copy, which holds only in-frame ones; the method was immunoSEQ multiplex PCR. The sample holds about 200,000 clones, roughly 90% seen once. Sequences were obtained from PBMCs. All receptors derive from a boy aged 2 to 10 in good health and CMV-seronegative.

The CDR3 here is CASSALGLAGELNTGELFF. The CDR3 DNA sequence: TGCGCCAGCAGTGCACTAGGACTAGCGGGAGAGCTTAACACCGGGGAGCTGTTTTTT. The gene calls are TRBV10-2 and TRBJ2-2, with 13 bases fitting TRBD2. The CDR3 runs to 19 residues. Germline V CDR1 and CDR2: WSHSY, SAAADI. Germline trimming cut 4 bases from V and 2 bases from J; bases unmatched to any gene: 10.

The V and J genes are TRBV7-9 and TRBJ2-5, with 7 bases that match TRBD2. Matching the DNA end better, TRBJ2-7 makes the J call doubtful. This CDR3 region has 16 residues. In germline, CDR1 is SEHNR, CDR2 FQNEAQ (reference sequence). The CDR3, as DNA: TGTGCCAGCAGCTTGCCAAGCGGGACCAATACCTACGAGCAGTACTTC. Its translation is CASSLPSGTNTYEQYF.

The gene calls are TRBV18 and TRBJ2-4; 12 positions agree with TRBD1. The V gene end was trimmed by 2 bases and the J gene end by 5 bases; junction bases not matched to a gene: 4. This CDR3 region has 16 residues. Germline V CDR1 and CDR2: KGHSH, LQKENI. The CDR3 bases are TGTGCCAGCTCACCAATAGGGGACAGGGGGCAAAACATTCAGTACTTC. Translating it yields CASSPIGDRGQNIQYF.

J is TRBJ2-7 and V is TRBV5-6, with D maybe TRBD2 (5 bases). V was clipped by 3 bases and J by 3 bases, with 13 bases between them. This CDR3 has 14 amino acids. Germline V CDR1 and CDR2: SGHDT, YYEEEE. CDR3 DNA sequence: TGTGCCAGCAGCTGGCGAGGACTGATCTACGAGCAGTACTTC. This encodes CASSWRGLIYEQYF.

A word on this clone: Other DNA sequences in this sample translate to the same CDR3. This chain connects TRBV7-3 to TRBJ2-3, with a weak D call TRBD2 (5 bases). Germline V gene sequence: CDR1 SGHTA, CDR2 FQGTGA. Deletions cut 5 bases from V and 0 bases from J, with 9 bases between. The CDR3 consists of 14 residues. The CDR3 protein is CASSPRGSTDTQYF. In DNA, the CDR3 is TGTGCCAGCAGCCCTAGAGGGAGCACAGATACGCAGTATTTT. The full variable domain, completed using reference TRBV7-3 and TRBJ2-3, is GAGVSQTPSNKVTEKGKYVELRCDPISGHTALYWYRQSLGQGPEFLIYFQGTGAADDSGLPNDRFFAVRPEGSVSTLKIQRTERGDSAVYLCASSPRGSTDTQYFGPGTRLTVL.

The chain recombines TRBV19 with TRBJ1-5; D gene unclear. Germline lookup yields CDR1 LNHDA and CDR2 SQIVND (reference sequence). This CDR3 region has 14 residues. V gave up 1 base and J gave up 7 bases, with 11 bases separating them. CDR3 region: CASSIGGGSQPQHF. CDR3 DNA sequence: TGTGCCAGTAGTATAGGTGGAGGTTCCCAGCCCCAGCATTTT.